The 14 T cell receptor beta chains reported below all come from one sample, sequenced in a study of blood T cell dynamics during melanoma immunotherapy. TCRdb's copy holds only in-frame clones and misses some; the assay was immunoSEQ multiplex PCR. The top ten hold 4% to 6% of the sample, which has about 6,300 clones, roughly 87% seen once. The time point here: week 3, after first cycle of checkpoint inhibitor. Sequencing used blood, obtained from a patient treated with checkpoint blockade. These receptor sequences come from a human donor with melanoma.

The chain combines TRBV7-1 with TRBJ2-7, with 9 bases lining up with TRBD2. TRBV7-1 is recorded as an ORF, its role being uncertain. V lost 4 bases, J lost 3 bases, and 7 bases stayed unmatched. The CDR3 is 15 residues long. Here the CDR3 DNA reads TGTGCCAGCAGCTTAGGGACTAGCTTGCGCTACGAGCAGTACTTC. Amino acid sequence: CASSLGTSLRYEQYF.

J is TRBJ2-2 and V is TRBV7-2; the D gene is possibly TRBD2 (5 bases). This CDR3 comprises 15 residues. Germline-derived CDR1 and CDR2 are SGHTA and FQGNSA. Trimming pared 3 bases from V and 2 bases from J, leaving 10 bases between. The CDR3 DNA sequence: TGTGCCAGCAGCTTCACGGGATCCAACACCGGGGAGCTGTTTTTT. It is translated as CASSFTGSNTGELFF.

This clone has only one observation. The chain uses TRBV6-5 and TRBJ1-1; D uncertain. Per the germline V gene, CDR1 is MNHEY and CDR2 is SVGAGI. This CDR3 contains 14 residues. V dropped 2 bases and J dropped 1 base, with 8 bases sitting between them. The CDR3 DNA is TGTGCCAGCAGTTACGTTTCCGGGAACACTGAAGCTTTCTTT. It yields the protein CASSYVSGNTEAFF.

The chain joins TRBV28 to TRBJ2-3; no definite D call. V was pared by 2 bases and J by 10 bases, with 7 bases between. Germline CDR1 and CDR2: MDHEN and SYDVKM. The CDR3 extends over 11 amino acids. The CDR3 is CASSLGDPQYF. As DNA, the CDR3 is TGTGCCAGCAGTTTAGGGGATCCGCAGTATTTT.

This clone appeared a single time. The chain couples TRBV7-2 to TRBJ1-1, with D perhaps matching TRBD1 (6 bases). CDR3 size: 14 residues. Germline V gives CDR1 SGHTA, CDR2 FQGNSA. The V end lost 5 bases, the J end lost 8 bases, and 18 bases lay between the germline ends. DNA for the CDR3: TGTGCCAGCAGCGGGGGCCGGGGCCCGTCGGAAGCTTTCTTT. Its protein is CASSGGRGPSEAFF. Full variable domain (rest looked up from reference TRBV7-2 and TRBJ1-1): GAGVSQSPSNKVTEKGKDVELRCDPISGHTALYWYRQSLGQGLEFLIYFQGNSAPDKSGLPSDRFSAERTGGSVSTLTIQRTQQEDSAVYLCASSGGRGPSEAFFGQGTRLTVV.

V usage is TRBV4-1 and J usage is TRBJ2-5; D ambiguous. From germline, CDR1 is MGHRA and CDR2 YSYEKL. The CDR3 sequence is 13 residues long. V gave up 1 base and J gave up 2 bases, with 5 bases separating them. In DNA, the CDR3 is TGCGCCAGCAGCCAAGCATTACAAGAGACCCAGTACTTC. Protein: CASSQALQETQYF.

The rearrangement joins TRBV7-2 to TRBJ2-4, with D perhaps given as TRBD1 or TRBD2 (5 bases each). The length of the CDR3 is 15 residues. From germline, CDR1 is SGHTA and CDR2 FQGNSA. The germline V and J ends were trimmed by 6 bases and 8 bases, with 20 bases remaining between them. The CDR3 is CASSQPGSGADIQYF. The CDR3 coding sequence is TGTGCCAGCAGTCAACCGGGTTCCGGGGCGGACATTCAGTACTTC.

The chain carries TRBV9 and TRBJ2-3, with TRBD2 matching over 10 bases. Germline V gene data show CDR1 as SGDLS and CDR2 as YYNGEE. The CDR3 is 17 amino acids. With 2 bases clipped from V and 1 base from J, the junction kept 7 bases outside the gene matches. The CDR3 DNA reads TGTGCCAGCAGCGTTAGCGGGGGGCCACTTGGCACAGATACGCAGTATTTT. Translating it yields CASSVSGGPLGTDTQYF.

This clone was picked up one time. V is TRBV11-2 and J is TRBJ2-5, with TRBD2 as a possible D gene (5 bases). The CDR3 totals 15 residues. V was cut by 5 bases and J by 0 bases, with 13 bases left in between. Germline loops: CDR1 SGHAT, CDR2 FQNNGV. The CDR3 spells CASSSWPDYQETQYF. The CDR3 DNA follows: TGTGCCAGCAGCAGTTGGCCGGACTACCAAGAGACCCAGTACTTC.

The V gene is TRBV5-1, the J gene TRBJ1-4; D is unresolved. CDR1 is SGHRS and CDR2 is YFSETQ in the germline V gene. The CDR3 sequence is 15 residues long. With 0 bases removed from V and 8 bases from J, the gap between germline ends came to 14 bases. The CDR3 spells CASSLDVRAGEKLFF. CDR3 nucleotide sequence: TGCGCCAGCAGCTTGGATGTGAGGGCGGGCGAAAAACTGTTTTTT.

The rearrangement uses TRBV10-2 and TRBJ2-7; TRBD2 matches at 8 bases. The CDR3 contains 19 residues. Unmatched junction bases numbered 16, after V lost 3 bases and J lost 0 bases. The germline V gene has CDR1 WSHSY and CDR2 SAAADI. CDR3 region: CASSDPSVTGGPYSYEQYF. The CDR3 DNA reads TGCGCCAGCAGTGATCCGTCTGTAACGGGGGGGCCCTACTCCTACGAGCAGTACTTC.

The chain employs TRBV5-4 and TRBJ1-6; D gene ambiguous. The CDR3 totals 14 residues. Trimming shortened V by 4 bases and J by 8 bases, and 13 bases separated the two germline ends. CDR1 is SGHNT, CDR2 YYREEE, per germline (reference sequence). Written as DNA, the CDR3 is TGTGCCAGCAGCCCCGCGGAAGCCTATTCACCCCTCCACTTT. It specifies CASSPAEAYSPLHF.

V and J are TRBV5-1 and TRBJ2-5; 7 positions match TRBD1. The V gene end was trimmed by 4 bases and the J gene end by 3 bases; junction bases not matched to a gene: 6. Germline assignment: CDR1 SGHRS and CDR2 YFSETQ. The CDR3 contains 14 residues. The DNA of the CDR3 is TGCGCCAGCAGCATAAACAGGGGAGAAGAGACCCAGTACTTC. This codes for CASSINRGEETQYF.

This chain joins TRBV7-8 and TRBJ1-2; unclear D gene. Germline V gene lookup returns CDR1 SGHVS and CDR2 FQNEAQ. The V gene lost 3 bases and the J gene lost 1 base, with 9 bases spanning the gap. The CDR3 has 14 amino acids. CDR3 sequence (DNA): TGTGCCAGCAGCTTGGGCGTTCATAACTATGGCTACACCTTC. Its protein is CASSLGVHNYGYTF.